This T cell receptor beta chain stems from a study of T-cell memory formation after mild COVID-19. This clonotype was recorded at least ten times. V gave up 6 bases and J gave up 4 bases, with 10 bases separating them. The CDR3 runs to 14 residues. TCRdb itself ran the 5' RACE reads through MiXCR, one entry per CDR3 protein. The sample includes 40,000 to 45,000 distinct CDR3 sequences, 8.5% to 10% seen only once; the top ten take roughly 10%. This TCR was recovered from an adult woman who had mild COVID-19 (a few samples of this study predate the infection). Cell type and time point are not known. Sequencing was performed on PBMCs or a T cell subset sorted from them (not recorded which). The chain is built from TRBV12-3 or TRBV12-4 and TRBJ1-6; D perhaps matches TRBD1 (6 bases). DNA of the CDR3: TGTGCCAGCAGCCCAGGACAGTATAATTCACCCCTCCACTTT. Its translation is CASSPGQYNSPLHF.